A single sample is the source of the 3 T cell receptor beta chains below, sequenced in a study of T cells in tuberculosis. Method: immunoSEQ multiplex PCR; TCRdb's copy keeps in-frame clones and lacks some. The sample lists about 20,000 clones; approximately 92% were seen once. Sequenced: PBMCs. These receptors all come from a donor aged 10 to 29 with latent tuberculosis or without tuberculosis infection.

CDR3 bases: TGCAGCGTTGGGGACATTAGGAGCTCCTACGAGCAGTACTTC. Its translation: CSVGDIRSSYEQYF. The chain couples TRBV29-1 to TRBJ2-7, with D maybe TRBD1 (6 bases). V gave up 4 bases and J gave up 0 bases, with 13 bases separating them. Per the germline V gene, CDR1 is SQVTM and CDR2 is ANQGSEA. CDR3 length: 14 residues.

The chain is built from TRBV23-1 and TRBJ1-1, with TRBD1 as a possible D gene (6 bases). TRBV23-1 is marked as an open reading frame, function uncertain. This CDR3 is 14 amino acids long. Deletions cut 1 base from V and 5 bases from J, with 11 bases between. CDR3 region: CASSQWTDRTEAFF. Here the CDR3 DNA reads TGCGCCAGCAGTCAATGGACAGACAGGACTGAAGCTTTCTTT.

V usage is TRBV15 and J usage is TRBJ1-2; TRBD1 aligns across 8 bases. Germline V gene lookup returns CDR1 LNHNV and CDR2 YYDKDF (reference sequence). The V segment lost 3 bases and the J segment 3 bases; nucleotides outside the gene matches: 9. CDR3 size: 16 residues. CDR3 protein: CATSSRQGNGDYGYTF. The CDR3 DNA sequence: TGTGCCACCAGCAGTAGACAGGGGAATGGGGACTATGGCTACACCTTC.